Below are 4 T cell receptor beta chains sequenced from a single sample in a study of CD8 T cells in ankylosing spondylitis. TCRdb processed the 5' RACE reads anew with MiXCR; each CDR3 protein has one entry. The sample contains roughly 250,000 distinct CDR3 sequences, over 8.5% of which appear only once. The sequenced material came from blood, either unsorted or a sorted T cell fraction (not recorded which). The receptors stem from a male donor with ankylosing spondylitis or in good health (not recorded which).

The chain combines TRBV20-1 with TRBJ2-7; D may be TRBD1 or TRBD2 (5 bases each). The CDR3 loop spans 13 amino acids. Germline V gives CDR1 DFQATT, CDR2 SNEGSKA (reference sequence). V dropped 6 bases and J dropped 4 bases, with 16 bases sitting between them. CDR3 bases: TGCAGTGCGCCGTGGGGGACGGCATACGAGCAGTACTTC. Amino acid sequence: CSAPWGTAYEQYF.

This clonotype was found many times. The V and J genes are TRBV20-1 and TRBJ2-2; unclear D gene. The CDR3 loop spans 13 amino acids. CDR1 DFQATT and CDR2 SNEGSKA come from the germline V gene (reference sequence). Trimming removed 2 bases at V and 7 bases at J, with 11 bases between. The CDR3, as DNA: TGCAGTGCTAGAAGTGAAGGGAACGGGGAGCTGTTTTTT. Amino acids: CSARSEGNGELFF.

This clonotype was observed at least ten times. The chain links TRBV5-1 to TRBJ2-7, with a tentative D call TRBD2 (6 bases). The CDR3 runs 15 residues. V was clipped by 5 bases and J by 7 bases, with 22 bases between them. Germline V lookup: CDR1 SGHRS, CDR2 YFSETQ. CDR3 sequence reads: CASSSSGLPRGEQYF. The CDR3 nucleotides are TGCGCCAGCAGTTCCTCGGGACTTCCCCGGGGGGAGCAGTACTTC. The full variable domain, completed using reference TRBV5-1 and TRBJ2-7, is KAGVTQTPRYLIKTRGQQVTLSCSPISGHRSVSWYQQTPGQGLQFLFEYFSETQRNKGNFPGRFSGRQFSNSRSEMNVSTLELGDSALYLCASSSSGLPRGEQYFGPGTRLTVT.

This clonotype has at least ten counts. This chain links TRBV9 with TRBJ2-2, with TRBD2 matching over 10 bases. This CDR3 spans 16 amino acids. Germline V gives CDR1 SGDLS, CDR2 YYNGEE. The V segment lost 2 bases and the J segment 4 bases; nucleotides outside the gene matches: 5. The CDR3 DNA follows: TGTGCCAGCAGCGTGAGCGGGAGGGGGAGCACCGGGGAGCTGTTTTTT. Its protein product is CASSVSGRGSTGELFF.